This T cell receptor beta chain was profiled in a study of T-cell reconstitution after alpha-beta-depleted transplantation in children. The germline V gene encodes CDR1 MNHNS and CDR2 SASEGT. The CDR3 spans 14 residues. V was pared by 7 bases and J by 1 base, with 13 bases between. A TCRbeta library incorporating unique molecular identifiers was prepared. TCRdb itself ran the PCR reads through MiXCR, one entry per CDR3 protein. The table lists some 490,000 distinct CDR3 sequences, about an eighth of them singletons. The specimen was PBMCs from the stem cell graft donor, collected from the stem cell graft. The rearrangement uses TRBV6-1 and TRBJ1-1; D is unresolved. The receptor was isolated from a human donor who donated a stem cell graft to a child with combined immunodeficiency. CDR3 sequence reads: CASTPTGQNTEAFF. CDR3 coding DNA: TGTGCCAGCACCCCGACCGGGCAGAACACTGAAGCTTTCTTT.